These T cell receptor beta chains were read from a single sample in a study of T cells expressing NK-cell markers. Following a re-call of the 5' RACE reads, TCRdb has one entry per CDR3 protein and lacks DNA. Its listing shows approximately 380,000 distinct CDR3 sequences. Input material: blood T cells: a sorted CD56 or NKG2C T cell subset, CD4+ or CD8+ T cells, or bulk PBMC T cells (not recorded which). The receptors shown here come from a man aged 18-75 years in good health. Each CDR3 is given with its conserved first and last residue. Each record gives: J gene, V gene, CDR3 length, CDR3 protein.

TRBJ1-3,TRBV15,13,CATSTRGGNTIYF
TRBJ2-3,TRBV7-2,14,CASSLGGQGRTQYF
TRBJ2-7,TRBV6-5,18,CASSSFLGSGTSAYEQYF
TRBJ2-1,TRBV10-3,14,CAISVLGGANEQFF
TRBJ2-7,TRBV5-6,15,CASNRVGDFSYEQYF
TRBJ2-7,TRBV28,14,CASSLAGTPAEQYF
TRBJ2-6,TRBV30,16,CASEPGLTAGANVLTF
TRBJ2-1,TRBV27,16,CASSLRSFSSYNEQFF
TRBJ1-5,TRBV29-1,15,CSVALSTDSNQPQHF
TRBJ1-1,TRBV15,15,CATSSREGTNTEAFF
TRBJ1-2,TRBV10-3,18,CAISDPQAGGRYGYGYTF
TRBJ2-3,TRBV5-1,18,CASSSQKTTSTSTDTQYF
TRBJ2-2,TRBV5-1,16,CASSLSGGIDTGELFF
TRBJ2-1,TRBV7-2,15,CASSAWGTGGNEQFF
TRBJ1-2,TRBV20-1,15,CSARGKDRGVYGYTF
TRBJ1-2,TRBV10-2,13,CASKAGPNYGYTF
TRBJ2-1,TRBV7-3,14,CASSPGGADNEQFF
TRBJ1-5,TRBV7-8,16,CASSLAAIYSNQPQHF
TRBJ2-7,TRBV10-3,13,CATSRDVAYEQYF
TRBJ2-5,TRBV19,12,CASGDYQETQYF
TRBJ2-3,TRBV20-1,14,CSASGTISTDTQYF
TRBJ1-1,TRBV4-1,17,CASSQDGGGAWFTEAFF
TRBJ2-3,TRBV20-1,16,CSAPLAGGHLPDTQYF
TRBJ2-2,TRBV9,17,CASSSRGGLTNTGELFF
TRBJ2-5,TRBV13,13,CASSSTGVETQYF
TRBJ2-1,TRBV7-9,16,CASSLLGATINNEQFF
TRBJ2-7,TRBV15,14,CATSKIDRDNEQYF
TRBJ2-2,TRBV29-1,12,CSGNRGTGELFF
TRBJ2-7,TRBV6-1,14,CASSAQGQDYEQYF
TRBJ2-2,TRBV23-1,18,CASSHIPGTGLNTGELFF
TRBJ1-6,TRBV3-1,14,CASSQRGRDSPLHF
TRBJ2-5,TRBV7-9,14,CASSFGVLYETQYF
TRBJ1-4,TRBV29-1,15,CSVLDGWVLNEKLFF
TRBJ2-1,TRBV7-9,13,CASSPLQGDEQFF
TRBJ1-5,TRBV6-5,18,CASSYLGPGRGGNQPQHF
TRBJ1-2,TRBV6-5,16,CASSPPGTGGGYGYTF
TRBJ2-7,TRBV4-1,15,CASSQEWTSPYEQYF
TRBJ1-2,TRBV20-1,14,CSAPGDSLLYGYTF
TRBJ2-5,TRBV6-5,15,CASSYEGAETGTQYF
TRBJ2-3,TRBV11-2,17,CASSLDQEGGLRDTQYF
TRBJ1-6,TRBV2,14,CASTMGRYNSPLHF
TRBJ1-2,TRBV5-1,14,CASSSPAGESGYTF
TRBJ2-3,TRBV11-3,17,CASSLTSDFQGGDTQYF
TRBJ2-1,TRBV12-3/TRBV12-4,16,CASSLSGRPGYNEQFF
TRBJ2-7,TRBV5-1,17,CASSLGVGWQPTYEQYF
TRBJ2-5,TRBV20-1,16,CSARDTAGTSSETQYF
TRBJ2-3,TRBV2,16,CASSPKLAGGHHTQYF